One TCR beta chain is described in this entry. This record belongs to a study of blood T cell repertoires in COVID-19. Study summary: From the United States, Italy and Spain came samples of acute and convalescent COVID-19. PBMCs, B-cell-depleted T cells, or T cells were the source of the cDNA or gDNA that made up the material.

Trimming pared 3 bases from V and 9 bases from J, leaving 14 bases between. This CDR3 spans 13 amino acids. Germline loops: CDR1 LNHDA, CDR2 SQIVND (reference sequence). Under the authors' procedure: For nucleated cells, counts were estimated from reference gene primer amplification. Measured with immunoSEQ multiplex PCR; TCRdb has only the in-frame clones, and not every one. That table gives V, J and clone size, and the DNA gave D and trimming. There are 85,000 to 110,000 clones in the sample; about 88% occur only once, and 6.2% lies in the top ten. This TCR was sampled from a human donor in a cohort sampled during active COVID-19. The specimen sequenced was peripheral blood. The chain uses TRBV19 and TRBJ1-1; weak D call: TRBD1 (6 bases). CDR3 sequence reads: CASSIQGPSKAFF. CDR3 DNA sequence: TGTGCCAGTAGTATTCAGGGGCCATCAAAAGCTTTCTTT. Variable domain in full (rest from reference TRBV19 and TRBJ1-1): DGGITQSPKYLFRKEGQNVTLSCEQNLNHDAMYWYRQDPGQGLRLIYYSQIVNDFQKGDIAEGYSVSREKKESFPLTVTSAQKNPTAFYLCASSIQGPSKAFFGQGTRLTVV.